Listed here are 32 T cell receptor beta chains from one sample, sequenced in a study of cytomegalovirus exposure and HLA in healthy donors. Vbeta (60) and Jbeta (13) primers were used in the PCR. Clones were sequenced by immunoSEQ multiplex PCR, and TCRdb holds only the in-frame ones, with some missing. This table has 120,000 or so clones, around 77% appearing once. Sample: PBMCs. These receptors came from a man aged 50-59 years in good health and CMV-seropositive.

The V call is TRBV15, the J call TRBJ1-1; D unresolved. The V end was cut by 2 bases, the J end by 4 bases, with 14 bases between. Per the germline V gene, CDR1 is LNHNV and CDR2 is YYDKDF (reference sequence). The CDR3 runs 15 residues. CDR3 residues: CATSRPHGVSTEAFF. The CDR3 coding sequence is TGTGCCACCAGCAGACCCCACGGTGTATCCACTGAAGCTTTCTTT.

The chain links TRBV6-5 to TRBJ1-6; no reliable D call. This CDR3 is built from 12 residues. Deletions cut 5 bases from V and 7 bases from J, with 6 bases between. The germline V gene has CDR1 MNHEY and CDR2 SVGAGI. CDR3 residues: CASSPGNSPLHF. CDR3 DNA sequence: TGTGCCAGCAGTCCGGGGAATTCACCCCTCCACTTT.

The rearrangement links TRBV7-9 to TRBJ2-3; D perhaps matches TRBD1 (5 bases). V was shortened by 2 bases and J by 1 base, with 13 bases between the two germline ends. Germline loops: CDR1 SEHNR, CDR2 FQNEAQ (reference sequence). This CDR3 spans 16 amino acids. The CDR3 sequence: CASSLSSGRGTDTQYF. CDR3 nucleotides: TGTGCCAGCAGCTTATCGTCGGGCAGGGGCACAGATACGCAGTATTTT.

The chain is built from TRBV4-1 and TRBJ2-3; a weak D match, TRBD1 (5 bases). Per germline, CDR1 MGHRA and CDR2 YSYEKL. The V end lost 5 bases, the J end lost 4 bases, and 10 bases lay between the germline ends. There are 13 residues in the CDR3. The CDR3 DNA reads as TGCGCCAGCAGCTTGCAAGGGGCAGATACGCAGTATTTT. Amino acid sequence: CASSLQGADTQYF.

The chain joins TRBV18 to TRBJ1-1, with 11 bases lining up with TRBD1. Unmatched junction bases numbered 1, after V lost 0 bases and J lost 4 bases. In germline, CDR1 is KGHSH, CDR2 LQKENI. This CDR3 is 15 amino acids long. CDR3: CASSPPGTGGTEAFF. The DNA of the CDR3 is TGTGCCAGCTCACCACCCGGGACAGGGGGCACTGAAGCTTTCTTT.

Written as DNA, the CDR3 is TGTGCCAGCAGCGTCACCGGGACTCTAAATTCACCCCTCCACTTT. It codes for CASSVTGTLNSPLHF. The genes are TRBV9 and TRBJ1-6; tentative D call: TRBD1 (5 bases). The CDR3 has 15 residues. The V and J ends lost 2 bases and 7 bases respectively, with 13 bases between them. The germline CDR1 and CDR2 sequences are SGDLS and YYNGEE. Combining the CDR3 with reference TRBV9 and TRBJ1-6 gives the whole variable domain DSGVTQTPKHLITATGQRVTLRCSPRSGDLSVYWYQQSLDQGLQFLIQYYNGEERAKGNILERFSAQQFPDLHSELNLSSLELGDSALYFCASSVTGTLNSPLHFGNGTRLTVT.

V gene TRBV21-1 combines with J gene TRBJ1-2; the D segment call TRBD1 is taken from the table without a DNA check. TRBV21-1 is shown as a pseudogene. This CDR3 is 16 amino acids long. The CDR3 DNA sequence: TGTGCCAGCAGCAAAGGAGGACAGGGGGTAAGCTATGGCTACACCTTC. Translated, it gives CASSKGGQGVSYGYTF.

This clone was seen more than once but under ten times. CDR3 in amino acids: CASSEWETGFNGYTF. The CDR3 DNA follows: TGTGCCAGCAGTGAATGGGAGACAGGGTTCAATGGCTACACCTTC. The chain couples TRBV25-1 to TRBJ1-2; 7 bases map to TRBD1. Trimming at V came to 1 base and at J to 6 bases, leaving 8 bases not matched to a gene. The CDR3 extends over 15 amino acids. Germline CDR1 is MGHDK and CDR2 is SYGVNS.

This clone was seen more than once but under ten times. The V call is TRBV9, the J call TRBJ2-7; 7 nucleotides line up with TRBD1. The J segment lost 6 bases and the V segment lost 4 bases, leaving 10 bases of the junction unmatched. Germline V gene data show CDR1 as SGDLS and CDR2 as YYNGEE. There are 14 residues in the CDR3. DNA for the CDR3: TGTGCCAGCAGCCCAACCGGACAGGAGGCCGAGCAGTACTTC. This encodes CASSPTGQEAEQYF. Filled out from reference TRBV9 and TRBJ2-7, the complete variable domain reads DSGVTQTPKHLITATGQRVTLRCSPRSGDLSVYWYQQSLDQGLQFLIQYYNGEERAKGNILERFSAQQFPDLHSELNLSSLELGDSALYFCASSPTGQEAEQYFGPGTRLTVT.

This clone was seen once. V gene TRBV4-3 combines with J gene TRBJ1-2, with 7 bases lining up with TRBD1. CDR1 LGHNA and CDR2 YSLEER come from the germline V gene. The CDR3 covers 14 residues. Trimming at V came to 2 bases and at J to 8 bases, leaving 8 bases not matched to a gene. The CDR3 coding sequence is TGCGCCAGCAGCCAACATTACAGGGACAGCGGCTACACCTTC. It is translated as CASSQHYRDSGYTF.

The J gene is TRBJ1-5, the V gene TRBV6-4; the D gene is possibly TRBD1 (6 bases). This CDR3 spans 17 amino acids. The ends were cut back, 2 bases at V and 0 bases at J, with 14 bases in the middle. Germline V gene lookup returns CDR1 MRHNA and CDR2 SNTAGT. Here the CDR3 reads CASSDTWTDHSNQPQHF. The CDR3 DNA reads as TGTGCCAGCAGTGACACGTGGACAGACCATAGCAATCAGCCCCAGCATTTT.

This chain connects TRBV7-9 to TRBJ1-5, with D hard to call. The CDR3 runs to 14 residues. V was cut by 5 bases and J by 0 bases, with 8 bases left in between. The V gene's germline CDR1 is SEHNR and CDR2 FQNEAQ (reference sequence). The CDR3 loop is CASSSGLSNQPQHF. CDR3 nucleotide sequence: TGTGCCAGCAGCAGCGGTCTTAGCAATCAGCCCCAGCATTTT. Complete variable domain (other parts from reference TRBV7-9 and TRBJ1-5): DTGVSQNPRHKITKRGQNVTFRCDPISEHNRLYWYRQTLGQGPEFLTYFQNEAQLEKSRLLSDRFSAERPKGSFSTLEIQRTEQGDSAMYLCASSSGLSNQPQHFGDGTRLSIL.

The rearrangement joins TRBV30 to TRBJ1-6; 8 nucleotides match TRBD1. The V segment lost 1 base and the J segment 9 bases; nucleotides outside the gene matches: 5. In germline, CDR1 is GTSNPN, CDR2 SVGIG (reference sequence). The CDR3 sequence is 14 residues long. The CDR3 DNA sequence: TGTGCCTGGAGTGGGGGACAGGTTGCTTCACCCCTCCACTTT. Encoded protein: CAWSGGQVASPLHF.

The chain employs TRBV28 and TRBJ1-3; possible D gene TRBD1, 5 bases. Germline V gives CDR1 MDHEN, CDR2 SYDVKM. V shed 10 bases and J shed 0 bases, with 16 bases lying between them. The CDR3 spans 15 residues. CDR3 DNA: TGTGCCACCGTGGGGGGGGTTAGCTCTGGAAACACCATATATTTT. The encoded protein is CATVGGVSSGNTIYF.

This rearrangement joins TRBV5-1 to TRBJ2-3, with D possibly being TRBD1 (6 bases). Germline assignment: CDR1 SGHRS and CDR2 YFSETQ. The ends were cut back, 3 bases at V and 6 bases at J, with 11 bases in the middle. The CDR3 is 13 residues long. In DNA form, the CDR3 reads TGCGCCAGCAGCTGGGGTGACAGGGATACGCAGTATTTT. Protein product: CASSWGDRDTQYF.

The chain is built from TRBV7-2 and TRBJ2-5; no clear D. Trimming stripped 2 bases from V and 1 base from J, with 8 bases between. The CDR3 sequence is 14 residues long. Germline-derived CDR1 and CDR2 are SGHTA and FQGNSA. The CDR3 nucleotides read TGTGCCAGCAGCTTATATATAGCCCAAGAGACCCAGTACTTC. It codes for CASSLYIAQETQYF.

This sequence joins TRBV10-1 and TRBJ1-5, with 8 bases identical to TRBD1. The germline V gene has CDR1 WNHNN and CDR2 SYGVQD (reference sequence). V lost 5 bases, J lost 4 bases, and 7 bases stayed unmatched. The CDR3 is made up of 15 amino acids. The DNA for the CDR3 is TGCGCCAGCAGTACATCTCGGACAGGGAATCAGCCCCAGCATTTT. Its translation: CASSTSRTGNQPQHF.

V and J are TRBV30 and TRBJ2-7, with TRBD1 as a possible D gene (5 bases). The ends were cut back, 4 bases at V and 1 base at J, with 8 bases in the middle. The CDR3 extends over 12 amino acids. Germline loops: CDR1 GTSNPN, CDR2 SVGIG (reference sequence). CDR3 nucleotide sequence: TGTGCCTGGACCTCAGGGTCCTACGAGCAGTACTTC. It translates to CAWTSGSYEQYF. Full variable domain (missing parts from reference TRBV30 and TRBJ2-7): SQTIHQWPATLVQPVGSPLSLECTVEGTSNPNLYWYRQAAGRGLQLLFYSVGIGQISSEVPQNLSASRPQDRQFILSSKKLLLSDSGFYLCAWTSGSYEQYFGPGTRLTVT.

The V call is TRBV7-6, the J call TRBJ2-7, with 7 bases aligning to TRBD1. From germline, CDR1 is SGHVS and CDR2 FNYEAQ. CDR3 length equals 15 residues. Trimming removed 1 base from V and 3 bases from J; junction bases left unmatched: 6. The chain's CDR3 is CASSLVGGQDYEQYF. CDR3 sequence (DNA): TGTGCCAGCAGCTTAGTAGGTGGACAGGACTACGAGCAGTACTTC.

The rearrangement uses TRBV9 and TRBJ1-2; possibly TRBD1 for D (5 bases). V was pared by 3 bases and J by 6 bases, with 15 bases between. The length of the CDR3 is 14 residues. Germline CDR1 is SGDLS and CDR2 is YYNGEE. The CDR3 loop is CASSDGFRVDGYTF. The CDR3 nucleotides are TGTGCCAGCAGCGATGGGTTCAGGGTAGATGGCTACACCTTC.

The chain combines TRBV19 with TRBJ1-2, with D unresolved. The CDR3 runs 14 residues. From germline, CDR1 is LNHDA and CDR2 SQIVND (reference sequence). V lost 3 bases and J lost 2, with 10 bases in between. CDR3 sequence (DNA): TGTGCCAGTAGTATCGAGGGTAGCAACTATGGCTACACCTTC. Translating it yields CASSIEGSNYGYTF.

The CDR3 protein is CASSPSGFPSYEQYF. The DNA for the CDR3 is TGTGCCAGCAGTCCTAGCGGGTTCCCCTCCTACGAGCAGTACTTC. The chain employs TRBV25-1 and TRBJ2-7; 8 bases fit TRBD2. The V gene's germline CDR1 is MGHDK and CDR2 SYGVNS. V lost 5 bases and J lost 0; bases outside the gene matches: 6. The CDR3 sequence is 15 residues long.

The chain couples TRBV4-3 to TRBJ2-1; TRBD1 aligns across 11 bases. There are 15 residues in the CDR3. Trimming at V came to 1 base and at J to 6 bases, leaving 2 bases not matched to a gene. CDR1 LGHNA and CDR2 YSLEER come from the germline V gene. In nucleotides, the CDR3 is TGCGCCAGCAGCCAAGGAGGGACAGGGGGCAATGAGCAGTTCTTC. Translation: CASSQGGTGGNEQFF.

V gene TRBV2 combines with J gene TRBJ2-7, with 8 bases lining up with TRBD2. Germline CDR1 reads SNHLY; CDR2 reads FYNNEI. The CDR3 spans 15 residues. The J segment lost 3 bases and the V segment lost 10 bases, leaving 14 bases of the junction unmatched. CDR3 DNA sequence: TGTGCCACCCAGGAGAGCGGGGGAGGAATCTACGAGCAGTACTTC. Protein product: CATQESGGGIYEQYF.

This chain links TRBV10-2 with TRBJ1-2; tentative D call: TRBD1 (5 bases). This CDR3 region has 11 residues. In germline, CDR1 is WSHSY, CDR2 SAAADI. Between the trimmed V and J ends, which lost 10 bases and 8 bases, there was a span of 14 bases. For the CDR3, the DNA is TGCGCCACCACAGGTTCGGAGGGCTACACCTTC. Protein sequence: CATTGSEGYTF.

In nucleotides, the CDR3 is TGTGCCTGGAGAACGGGACTGAACACCGGGGAGCTGTTTTTT. Protein product: CAWRTGLNTGELFF. The chain carries TRBV30 and TRBJ2-2; the D gene is possibly TRBD2 (6 bases). This CDR3 region has 14 residues. Between the trimmed V and J ends, which lost 3 bases and 1 base, there was a span of 9 bases. Looked up from germline, CDR1 is GTSNPN and CDR2 is SVGIG (reference sequence).

There are a few counts of this clone. This chain uses TRBV27 with TRBJ2-3; 11 positions agree with TRBD2. Germline V gene sequence: CDR1 MNHEY, CDR2 SMNVEV (reference sequence). V dropped 4 bases and J dropped 3; count of bases not matched to a gene: 6. This CDR3 contains 16 residues. CDR3 sequence (DNA): TGTGCCAGCAGTTCCCCTAGCGGGGGGCTTACAGATACGCAGTATTTT. Protein product: CASSSPSGGLTDTQYF.

CDR3 region: CASSYGAGKITEAFF. The DNA for the CDR3 is TGTGCCAGCAGTTACGGGGCGGGGAAGATCACTGAAGCTTTCTTT. This chain links TRBV6-5 with TRBJ1-1; D possibly corresponds to TRBD1 (5 bases). The CDR3 is made up of 15 amino acids. The V end lost 2 bases, the J end lost 4 bases, and 14 bases lay between the germline ends. Germline values: CDR1 MNHEY, CDR2 SVGAGI.

The chain is built from TRBV6-1 and TRBJ2-7; D gene uncertain. Trimming took 4 bases from V and 0 from J, leaving 10 bases between them. The CDR3 is made up of 14 amino acids. Germline values: CDR1 MNHNS, CDR2 SASEGT. The CDR3, as DNA: TGTGCCAGCAGTGCAAGACACGGCTCCTACGAGCAGTACTTC. Residues: CASSARHGSYEQYF.

The rearrangement joins TRBV6-6 to TRBJ2-3; TRBD2 aligns across 12 bases. CDR1 and CDR2 from the germline V gene are MNHNY and SVGAGI (reference sequence). The CDR3 is 16 residues long. Trimming took 5 bases from V and 2 from J; bases not matched to a gene: 5. As DNA, the CDR3 is TGTGCCAGCAGTCATACTAGCGGGGGGTCCACAGATACGCAGTATTTT. As protein: CASSHTSGGSTDTQYF.

The J gene is TRBJ2-7, the V gene TRBV4-2, with D possibly matching TRBD2 (6 bases). The CDR3 covers 16 residues. Trimming took 0 bases from V and 2 from J, leaving 14 bases between them. Germline values: CDR1 LGHNA, CDR2 YNFKEQ. CDR3 DNA: TGTGCCAGCAGCCAAGAAGGAAGCGGGCCAACCTACGAGCAGTACTTC. This codes for CASSQEGSGPTYEQYF.

The chain couples TRBV6-5 to TRBJ1-4, with 9 bases fitting TRBD1. The ends lost 9 bases at V and 8 bases at J; junction bases unmatched: 7. The CDR3 covers 13 residues. The germline gives CDR1 MNHEY, CDR2 SVGAGI. Here the CDR3 DNA reads TGTGCCAGTTCCCGGGACAGGGAAGAAAAACTGTTTTTT. Protein sequence: CASSRDREEKLFF.